This T cell receptor (delta chain) is drawn from a study of γδ T cells in repeated Plasmodium falciparum infection. General study findings and limits: Donors in Mali lived in a small rural village, largely one ethnic group.

TCRdb re-analyzed the multiplex PCR reads via CATT. In the table there are 80,000 to 95,000 delta-chain clones, 1.4% of which are singletons. This clone occurred a few times. Its matching antigen is unknown. TCRdb assigns this DNA the protein of a much larger clone, which departs from its translation at residue 12; this likely reflects a read error, and the protein shown comes from translating the DNA. Gammadelta T cells were flow-sorted from PBMC into Vgamma9/Vdelta2+ and Vdelta2-negative populations for bulk analysis. This CDR3 is 23 amino acids long. The germline CDR1 and CDR2 sequences are GEAIGNYY and EKD. The V gene end was trimmed by 0 bases and the J gene end by 2 bases; junction bases not matched to a gene: 26.

The chain recombines TRDV2 with TRDJ1; 10 bases agree with TRDD3. The specimen was gamma-delta T cells from blood. The TCR originated in a pool of human donors (malaria-infected and uninfected, not separated). The CDR3 here is CACDTVPTGGNPGDTRGTDKLIF. CDR3 sequence (DNA): TGTGCCTGTGACACCGTACCTACGGGAGGTAATCCGGGGGATACGAGGGGTACCGATAAACTCATCTTT.